These 7 T cell receptor beta chains were all obtained from the same sample, sequenced in a study of CD8 T cells in ankylosing spondylitis. One entry per CDR3 protein, called by TCRdb with MiXCR from the 5' RACE reads. Of over 100,000 distinct CDR3 sequences listed, 11% are singletons. The sample consisted of blood, either unsorted or a sorted T cell fraction (not recorded which). The receptors shown here come from a female donor with ankylosing spondylitis or in good health (not recorded which).

This clonotype showed up just a few times. The chain joins TRBV27 to TRBJ2-5, with 9 bases that match TRBD2. Trimming cost V 2 bases and J 6 bases; bases outside gene matches: 7. The V gene's germline CDR1 is MNHEY and CDR2 SMNVEV (reference sequence). The CDR3 has 15 residues. The CDR3 DNA reads as TGTGCCAGCAGTTTAGGAGCGGGAGGTTCCCAGACCCAGTACTTC. Residues: CASSLGAGGSQTQYF.

On this clonotype itself: With a much larger clone just one base away, this may be a read error. The rearrangement joins TRBV28 to TRBJ1-2, with D maybe TRBD1 (5 bases). The CDR3 is 11 amino acids. Germline V CDR1 and CDR2: MDHEN, SYDVKM. DNA of the CDR3: TGTGCCAGCAGCCGACAGTATGGCGACACCTTC. Protein sequence: CASSRQYGDTF.

This clonotype occurred a few times. The chain is built from TRBV10-3 and TRBJ1-3, with D unclear. V was cut by 3 bases and J by 4 bases, with 13 bases left in between. This CDR3 comprises 15 residues. Germline V gene data show CDR1 as ENHRY and CDR2 as SYGVKD. CDR3 residues: CAISDYGPDGNTIYF. CDR3 sequence (DNA): TGTGCCATCAGTGACTACGGGCCGGACGGAAACACCATATATTTT.

The chain employs TRBV6-2 or TRBV6-3 and TRBJ2-5, with D unresolved. The V end was cut by 5 bases, the J end by 2 bases, with 12 bases between. The length of the CDR3 is 14 residues. Germline V gene lookup returns CDR1 MNHEY and CDR2 SVGEGT. In nucleotides, the CDR3 is TGTGCCAGCAGTCTGCCGGACGGGCAAGAGACCCAGTACTTC. The encoded protein is CASSLPDGQETQYF.

This clonotype was counted ten times or more. This chain links TRBV7-9 with TRBJ1-1, with D perhaps matching TRBD1 (5 bases). CDR1 is SEHNR and CDR2 is FQNEAQ in the germline V gene (reference sequence). This CDR3 is 14 amino acids long. The V gene lost 6 bases and the J gene lost 1 base, with 12 bases spanning the gap. The DNA for the CDR3 is TGTGCCAGCAGGGAGGGGTTGGGGAACACTGAAGCTTTCTTT. Its protein product is CASREGLGNTEAFF.

J is TRBJ2-3 and V is TRBV5-4; 7 bases fit TRBD2. Germline CDR1 reads SGHNT; CDR2 reads YYREEE (reference sequence). Unmatched junction bases numbered 13, after V lost 4 bases and J lost 5 bases. The CDR3 spans 16 residues. CDR3 loop: CASSLRLAGAVDTQYF. The CDR3, as DNA: TGTGCCAGCAGCCTCCGCCTCGCGGGAGCCGTAGATACGCAGTATTTT.

This clonotype was seen repeatedly, ten times or more. The chain is built from TRBV7-9 and TRBJ2-1; TRBD2 aligns across 9 bases. The CDR3 loop spans 17 amino acids. Trimming removed 5 bases from V and 5 bases from J; junction bases left unmatched: 13. Germline CDR1 reads SEHNR; CDR2 reads FQNEAQ (reference sequence). The CDR3 sequence is CASSPPYRLAVNNEQFF. CDR3 coding DNA: TGTGCCAGCAGCCCACCCTACAGACTAGCGGTCAACAATGAGCAGTTCTTC.